This TCR beta chain was recorded in a study of T cell responses to AZD1222 COVID-19 vaccine. Study conclusions and caveats: Unmutated variant regions reportedly attract nearly half of all spike-specific TCRs. In all cases, repertoires were sampled only after the peak T cell response. Females outnumbered males among donors, who were mostly white British; clonal diversity was possibly underestimated. With two AZD1222 doses given, Spike-specific TCR breadth and depth both rose.

Sequencing was performed with immunoSEQ multiplex PCR; in TCRdb, only in-frame clones are kept and a portion is missing. The data show some 69,000 clones, 85% seen once. The CDR3 length is 13 residues. The germline gives CDR1 LNHDA, CDR2 SQIVND (reference sequence). V lost 3 bases and J lost 8, with 10 bases in between. A word on this clone: Its antigen remains unidentified.

The chain uses TRBV19 and TRBJ1-4; D uncertain. The clonotype comes from an adult in good health. Material: peripheral blood, obtained on day 0 of AZD1222 vaccination. CDR3 protein: CASSIGVPEKLFF. As DNA, the CDR3 is TGTGCCAGTAGTATTGGGGTTCCGGAAAAACTGTTTTTT.